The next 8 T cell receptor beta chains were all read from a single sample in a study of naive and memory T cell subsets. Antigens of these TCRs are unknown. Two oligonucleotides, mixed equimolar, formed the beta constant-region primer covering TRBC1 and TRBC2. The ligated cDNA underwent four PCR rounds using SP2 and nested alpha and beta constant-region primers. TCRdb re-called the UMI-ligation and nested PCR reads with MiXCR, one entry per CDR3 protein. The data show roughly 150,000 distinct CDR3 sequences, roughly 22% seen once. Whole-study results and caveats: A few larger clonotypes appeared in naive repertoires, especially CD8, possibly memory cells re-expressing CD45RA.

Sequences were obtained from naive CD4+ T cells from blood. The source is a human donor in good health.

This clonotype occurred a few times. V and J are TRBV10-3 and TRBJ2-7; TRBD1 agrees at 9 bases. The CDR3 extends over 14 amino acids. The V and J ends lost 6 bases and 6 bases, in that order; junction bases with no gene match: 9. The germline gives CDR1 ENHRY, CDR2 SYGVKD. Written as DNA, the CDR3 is TGTGCCATCAGCCTGGGACAGGGCATATCCGAGCAGTACTTC. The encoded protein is CAISLGQGISEQYF.

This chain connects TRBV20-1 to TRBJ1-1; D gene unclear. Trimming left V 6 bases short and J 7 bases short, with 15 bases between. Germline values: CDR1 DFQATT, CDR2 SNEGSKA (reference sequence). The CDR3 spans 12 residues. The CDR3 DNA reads TGCAGTGCCCAACGGCGAGGGAGTGAAGCTTTCTTT. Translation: CSAQRRGSEAFF.

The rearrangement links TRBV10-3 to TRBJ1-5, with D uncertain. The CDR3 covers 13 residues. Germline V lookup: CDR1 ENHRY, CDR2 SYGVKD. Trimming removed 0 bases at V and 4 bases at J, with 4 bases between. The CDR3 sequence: CAISESPNQPQHF. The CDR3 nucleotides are TGTGCCATCAGTGAGTCTCCAAATCAGCCCCAGCATTTT.

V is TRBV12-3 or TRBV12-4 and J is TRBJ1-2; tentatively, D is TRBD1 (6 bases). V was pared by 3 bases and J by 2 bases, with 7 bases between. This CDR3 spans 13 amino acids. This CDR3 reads CASSFQGNYGYTF. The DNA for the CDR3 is TGTGCCAGCAGTTTTCAGGGGAACTATGGCTACACCTTC.

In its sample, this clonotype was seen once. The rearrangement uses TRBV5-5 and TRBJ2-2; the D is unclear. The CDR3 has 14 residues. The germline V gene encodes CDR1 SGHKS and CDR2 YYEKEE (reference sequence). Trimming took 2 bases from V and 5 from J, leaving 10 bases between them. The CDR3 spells CASSFIVATGELFF. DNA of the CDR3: TGTGCCAGCAGCTTCATAGTTGCTACCGGGGAGCTGTTTTTT.

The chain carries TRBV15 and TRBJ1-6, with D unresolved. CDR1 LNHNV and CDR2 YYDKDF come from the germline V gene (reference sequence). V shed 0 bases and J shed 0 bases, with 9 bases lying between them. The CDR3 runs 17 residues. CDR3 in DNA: TGTGCCACCAGCAGAGACGAGTTCAGCTCCTATAATTCACCCCTCCACTTT. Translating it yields CATSRDEFSSYNSPLHF.

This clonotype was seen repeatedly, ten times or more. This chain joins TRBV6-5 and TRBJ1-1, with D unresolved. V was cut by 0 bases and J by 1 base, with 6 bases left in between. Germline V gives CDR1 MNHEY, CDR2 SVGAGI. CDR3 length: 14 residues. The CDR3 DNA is TGTGCCAGCAGTTACTCTGGCCGGAACACTGAAGCTTTCTTT. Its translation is CASSYSGRNTEAFF.

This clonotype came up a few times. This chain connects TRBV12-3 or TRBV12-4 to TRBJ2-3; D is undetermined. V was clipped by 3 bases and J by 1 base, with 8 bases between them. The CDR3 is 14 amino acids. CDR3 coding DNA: TGTGCCAGCAGTTTTTTACCCCGCACAGATACGCAGTATTTT. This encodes CASSFLPRTDTQYF.